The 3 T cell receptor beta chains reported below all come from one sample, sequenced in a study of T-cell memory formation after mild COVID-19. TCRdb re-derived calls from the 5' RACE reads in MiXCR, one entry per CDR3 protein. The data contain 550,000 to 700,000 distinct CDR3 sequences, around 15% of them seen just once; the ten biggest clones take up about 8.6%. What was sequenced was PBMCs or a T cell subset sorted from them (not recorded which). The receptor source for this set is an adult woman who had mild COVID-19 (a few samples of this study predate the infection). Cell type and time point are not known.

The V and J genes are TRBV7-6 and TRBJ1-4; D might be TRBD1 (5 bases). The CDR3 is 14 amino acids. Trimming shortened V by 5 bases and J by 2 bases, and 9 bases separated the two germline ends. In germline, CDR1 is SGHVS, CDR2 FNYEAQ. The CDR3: CASSQTVTNEKLFF. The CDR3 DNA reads TGTGCCAGCAGCCAGACAGTTACTAATGAAAAACTGTTTTTT.

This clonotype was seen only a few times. The CDR3 sequence: CASSQEAGVPNTEAFF. The CDR3 DNA is TGTGCCAGCAGCCAAGAGGCCGGGGTTCCAAACACTGAAGCTTTCTTT. The chain couples TRBV14 to TRBJ1-1; D unclear. The CDR3 length is 16 residues. V lost 0 bases and J lost 2, with 13 bases in between. Germline V lookup: CDR1 SGHDN, CDR2 FVKESK.

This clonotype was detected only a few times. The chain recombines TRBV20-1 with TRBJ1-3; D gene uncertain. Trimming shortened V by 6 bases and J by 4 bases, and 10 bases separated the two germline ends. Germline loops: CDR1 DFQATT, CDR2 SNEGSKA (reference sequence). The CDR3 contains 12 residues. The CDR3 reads CSAARRGNTIYF. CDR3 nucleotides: TGCAGTGCCGCCCGGAGAGGAAACACCATATATTTT.